These T cell receptor beta chains were read from a single sample in a study of shared T cell receptors in the human thymus. Sequenced by immunoSEQ multiplex PCR; TCRdb stores in-frame clones only, minus some. The repertoire holds hundreds of thousands of clones, with over 75% as singletons. This sample also appeared in a second study, on human thymus T cells.

Sequencing was carried out using thymocytes. The receptors shown here come from a boy in the first two years of life with a congenital heart defect. The conserved cysteine and the conserved F or W are not part of the CDR3 here. Each record gives: J gene, V gene, CDR3 protein.

TRBJ1-6 TRBV5-5 ASSLGDRVPGQGNGPLH
TRBJ2-5 TRBV7-9 ASSLFPIQQETQY
TRBJ2-5 TRBV5-4 ASSSMTGGRQETQY
TRBJ2-3 TRBV4-1 ASSQEIRLAGGPGDTDTQY
TRBJ1-1 TRBV12-5 ASGPSRRLGTVNTEAF
TRBJ2-7 TRBV28 ASSHRDEQY
TRBJ2-1 TRBV29-1 SGGSASSYNEQF
TRBJ1-1 TRBV7-9 ASSEDRETEAF
TRBJ1-2 TRBV6-5 ASSYSKAGGYGYT
TRBJ2-7 TRBV30 AWSVLGTGIDEQY
TRBJ2-3 TRBV28 ASSPRTRTDTQY
TRBJ2-7 TRBV2 ASSGGGSRSYEQY
TRBJ1-1 TRBV4-2 ASSQGFQGANTEAF
TRBJ2-1 TRBV5-6 ASSSRPQGLGDQF
TRBJ1-2 TRBV6-5 ASSYRTAAFYGYT
TRBJ2-4 TRBV7-2 ASTLTLSGPGGNIQY
TRBJ2-7 TRBV30 AWKTGGTYEQY
TRBJ2-1 TRBV4-3 ASSPPAGTGYNEQF
TRBJ1-1 TRBV4-1 ASSQRTGEEDTEAF
TRBJ1-5 TRBV5-8 ASSHQEGVRNQPQH
TRBJ1-1 TRBV5-1 ASIGPRGPAMNTEAF
TRBJ2-2 TRBV29-1 SVNGGQGPTGELF
TRBJ1-6 TRBV21-1 ASSKAARVNSPLH
TRBJ1-4 TRBV10-3 AITTQGATEKLF
TRBJ2-1 TRBV14 ASSQRDRVSEQF
TRBJ1-1 TRBV7-9 ASIRGGNSTGNTEAF
TRBJ2-2 TRBV19 ASTMARGAGELF
TRBJ2-1 TRBV4-3 ASSHGGQGPF
TRBJ1-6 TRBV9 ASSVGRRSSPLH
TRBJ1-1 TRBV14 ASSQDDRRDPFTEAF
TRBJ1-6 TRBV2 ASSEALRGGSYNSPLH
TRBJ2-1 TRBV7-9 ASTTYRPNEQF
TRBJ2-3 TRBV28 ASSSPTSGRSDTQY
TRBJ2-7 TRBV5-8 ASSLTSGTSYEQY
TRBJ2-7 TRBV5-1 ASSLVSGNYEQY
TRBJ1-5 TRBV5-8 ASSSDRGRQPQH
TRBJ1-5 TRBV19 ASSREPGQGASGNQPQH
TRBJ1-4 TRBV19 ASSIGNEKLF
TRBJ2-2 TRBV4-3 ASSQVGGSGELF
TRBJ2-7 TRBV18 ASSPDRFYEQY
TRBJ2-1 TRBV7-9 ASSPPGDEQF
TRBJ2-7 TRBV14 ASSPTSGGADEQY
TRBJ2-7 TRBV10-1 ASSESRQVRAYEQY